Below are 17 T cell receptor beta chains sequenced from a single sample in a study of graft-versus-host responses after intestinal transplantation. No antigen has been identified for these receptors. The protocol was immunoSEQ multiplex PCR, while the TCRdb copy is restricted to in-frame clones and leaves out a portion. The sample consists of 70,000 to 95,000 clones, 90% of them appearing once. The material was unstimulated CD4+ T cells sorted from spleen or lymph node cells, obtained before intestinal transplant. These TCRs come from a human donor who received an intestinal transplant.

This sequence joins TRBV5-1 and TRBJ2-1, with 9 positions matching TRBD2. The CDR3 sequence is 16 residues long. V lost 0 bases, J lost 8 bases, and 9 bases stayed unmatched. Looked up from germline, CDR1 is SGHRS and CDR2 is YFSETQ. The CDR3: CASSLVRGGAWDEQFF. The DNA of the CDR3 is TGCGCCAGCAGCTTGGTACGCGGGGGGGCCTGGGATGAGCAGTTCTTC.

The chain combines TRBV5-8 with TRBJ2-3, with D possibly TRBD1 on 7 matching bases. V shed 0 bases and J shed 0 bases, with 14 bases lying between them. The CDR3 covers 17 residues. Germline CDR1 and CDR2: SGHTS and YDEGEE. As DNA, the CDR3 is TGTGCCAGCAGCTTGGGATCAGGGGGGAGAAGCACAGATACGCAGTATTTT. This codes for CASSLGSGGRSTDTQYF. Combining the CDR3 with reference TRBV5-8 and TRBJ2-3 gives the whole variable domain EAGVTQSPTHLIKTRGQQATLRCSPISGHTSVYWYQQALGLGLQFLLWYDEGEERNRGNFPPRFSGRQFPNYSSELNVNALELEDSALYLCASSLGSGGRSTDTQYFGPGTRLTVL.

This sequence joins TRBV6-6 and TRBJ1-5, with TRBD1 matching 9 bases. Per germline, CDR1 MNHNY and CDR2 SVGAGI (reference sequence). The CDR3 sequence is 15 residues long. Germline trimming cut 7 bases from V and 0 bases from J; bases unmatched to any gene: 4. The CDR3 nucleotides read TGTGCCAGCACGGGACAGGGCCATAGCAATCAGCCCCAGCATTTT. Translated, it gives CASTGQGHSNQPQHF.

The chain links TRBV7-9 to TRBJ1-1; perhaps TRBD1 as D (5 bases). Trimming stripped 4 bases from V and 4 bases from J, with 19 bases between. CDR1 is SEHNR, CDR2 FQNEAQ, per germline (reference sequence). The CDR3 spans 16 residues. The CDR3 coding sequence is TGTGCCAGCAGCTGGACTCGGGGGGGTACTGGCACTGAAGCTTTCTTT. Its translation is CASSWTRGGTGTEAFF.

The chain couples TRBV4-2 to TRBJ1-6; D unresolved. The CDR3 spans 12 residues. The V and J ends lost 1 base and 8 bases respectively, with 3 bases between them. Germline values: CDR1 LGHNA, CDR2 YNFKEQ. The CDR3 sequence: CASSQADSPLHF. Written as DNA, the CDR3 is TGTGCCAGCAGCCAAGCAGATTCACCCCTCCACTTT.

The chain employs TRBV7-6 and TRBJ1-1; the D is unclear. CDR1 SGHVS and CDR2 FNYEAQ come from the germline V gene. Trimming pared 8 bases from V and 4 bases from J, leaving 8 bases between. This CDR3 spans 11 amino acids. CDR3 sequence reads: CASAGGTEAFF. The CDR3 region has the DNA TGTGCCAGCGCGGGAGGCACTGAAGCTTTCTTT.

The chain has TRBV11-1 and TRBJ2-2; tentative D call: TRBD2 (6 bases). V lost 4 bases to trimming and J lost 7 bases, with 16 bases between them. The CDR3 spans 15 residues. Germline values: CDR1 SGHAT, CDR2 FQDESV (reference sequence). The CDR3 protein is CASSSKTRRVGELFF. The CDR3 DNA follows: TGTGCCAGCAGCTCCAAGACTAGGCGGGTCGGGGAGCTGTTTTTT. Complete variable domain (other parts from reference TRBV11-1 and TRBJ2-2): EAEVAQSPRYKITEKSQAVAFWCDPISGHATLYWYRQILGQGPELLVQFQDESVVDDSQLPKDRFSAERLKGVDSTLKIQPAELGDSAMYLCASSSKTRRVGELFFGEGSRLTVL.

The chain combines TRBV2 with TRBJ1-3; D perhaps matches TRBD1 (5 bases). V was pared by 6 bases and J by 0 bases, with 9 bases between. The length of the CDR3 is 14 residues. CDR1 and CDR2 from the germline V gene are SNHLY and FYNNEI. The CDR3 protein is CASRDTNSGNTIYF. The CDR3 coding sequence is TGTGCCAGCAGGGACACCAACTCTGGAAACACCATATATTTT.

V usage is TRBV6-1 and J usage is TRBJ1-1; TRBD1 agrees at 8 bases. V dropped 0 bases and J dropped 10; count of bases not matched to a gene: 7. The germline V gene has CDR1 MNHNS and CDR2 SASEGT. The CDR3 runs to 14 residues. The CDR3 bases are TGTGCCAGCAGTGAAGCTCGGCAGGGGGCGGGAGCTTTCTTT. Protein: CASSEARQGAGAFF.

This chain joins TRBV5-1 and TRBJ2-1, with 10 bases that match TRBD1. V shed 3 bases, J shed 3 bases, and the junction held 3 bases outside the gene matches. This CDR3 spans 15 amino acids. In germline, CDR1 is SGHRS, CDR2 YFSETQ. The CDR3, as DNA: TGCGCCAGCAGCTCCGGGACAGGGGACTACAATGAGCAGTTCTTC. Translation: CASSSGTGDYNEQFF.

Points on this clone: An end of the junction does not agree with germline; a read error may underlie this. Other DNA sequences of this sample code for an identical CDR3. The gene calls are TRBV10-1 and TRBJ1-1; maybe TRBD1 (6 bases). The CDR3 loop spans 16 amino acids. Germline lookup yields CDR1 WNHNN and CDR2 SYGVQD (reference sequence). The CDR3 reads CASSESAGALNTEAFF. The CDR3 region has the DNA TGCGCCAGCAGTGAGTCGGCGGGGGCTCTGAATACTGAAGCTTTCTTT.

The CDR3 coding sequence is TGTGCCAGCAGTAAGACAGGGACCTACGAGCAGTACTTC. It translates to CASSKTGTYEQYF. The chain combines TRBV25-1 with TRBJ2-7; 7 bases line up with TRBD1. CDR1 MGHDK and CDR2 SYGVNS come from the germline V gene. V lost 5 bases, J lost 2 bases, and 3 bases stayed unmatched. This CDR3 is 13 amino acids long.

The chain employs TRBV4-1 and TRBJ2-3; possible D gene TRBD1, 6 bases. The CDR3 consists of 15 residues. Germline loops: CDR1 MGHRA, CDR2 YSYEKL. V dropped 7 bases and J dropped 1 base, with 15 bases sitting between them. The CDR3 DNA sequence: TGCGCCAGCACCCCTCAGGGGCTGGGCACAGATACGCAGTATTTT. Its translation: CASTPQGLGTDTQYF.

This clone has just one count. DNA of the CDR3: TGCGCCAGCAGTCCGTTGGAGTACAATGAGCAGTTCTTC. Encoded protein: CASSPLEYNEQFF. J is TRBJ2-1 and V is TRBV10-2, with D hard to call. The CDR3 contains 13 residues. Trimming pared 5 bases from V and 4 bases from J, leaving 9 bases between. Germline CDR1 and CDR2: WSHSY and SAAADI.

As for this clone: Distinct nucleotide sequences in the sample also encode this CDR3. The chain is built from TRBV5-1 and TRBJ2-5; D is uncertain. The CDR3 extends over 14 amino acids. Germline V gives CDR1 SGHRS, CDR2 YFSETQ. V lost 0 bases and J lost 1, with 7 bases in between. The CDR3 region is CASSLGGVQETQYF. In DNA, the CDR3 is TGCGCCAGCAGCTTGGGAGGAGTCCAAGAGACCCAGTACTTC.

This chain connects TRBV18 to TRBJ1-6; unclear D gene. The CDR3 consists of 15 residues. Germline CDR1 KGHSH, CDR2 LQKENI. The V and J ends lost 5 bases and 8 bases respectively, with 16 bases between them. The CDR3 here is CASSTGSSADSPLHF. The CDR3 DNA reads TGTGCCAGCTCAACTGGGAGCTCGGCGGATTCACCCCTCCACTTT.

This clone is a singleton in its sample. The gene calls are TRBV18 and TRBJ2-1, with D perhaps TRBD2 (7 bases). This CDR3 spans 13 amino acids. The V and J ends lost 0 bases and 10 bases respectively, with 10 bases between them. The germline V gene has CDR1 KGHSH and CDR2 LQKENI. The CDR3 region is CASSPPGGGEQFF. CDR3 coding DNA: TGTGCCAGCTCACCACCTGGGGGGGGCGAGCAGTTCTTC. The full variable domain, in which reference TRBV18 and TRBJ2-1 provide the parts outside the CDR3, is NAGVMQNPRHLVRRRGQEARLRCSPMKGHSHVYWYRQLPEEGLKFMVYLQKENIIDESGMPKERFSAEFPKEGPSILRIQQVVRGDSAAYFCASSPPGGGEQFFGPGTRLTVL.